This TCR beta chain appears in the sequencing data of a study of memory CD4+ T cells and cytomegalovirus serostatus. Study findings and constraints: About 40% of the roughly 160 known CMV-associated TCRbeta sequences appeared in CD4+ memory. Suggested: most of the CMV-linked TCR signature lies in CD4+ memory cells.

In the authors' methods: After removing out-of-frame reads, over 2 million distinct TCRbeta sequences remained. Only in-frame clones appear in the TCRdb table, and some are missing; sequencing was by immunoSEQ multiplex PCR. V and J calls and clone size are given by that table; D and trimming were obtained from the DNA. The table has tens of thousands of clones, about three quarters seen once. The sort gate was single viable CD3+CD4+CD8-CD45RO+ cells for memory CD4+ T cells. The CDR3 sequence is 13 residues long. CDR1 is SNHLY, CDR2 FYNNEI, per germline. V lost 7 bases and J 3 bases, leaving 13 bases between the germline ends. Points on this clone: Antigen specificity is unknown.

V gene TRBV2 combines with J gene TRBJ2-7; a possible D gene is TRBD2 (5 bases). Specimen: memory CD4+ T cells from blood. The receptor was derived from an adult in good health and CMV-seronegative. The CDR3 reads CASIVEGGYEQYF. The CDR3 DNA follows: TGTGCCAGCATCGTAGAGGGCGGCTACGAGCAGTACTTC.